This TCR beta chain appears in the sequencing data of a study of T cell changes during pregnancy in multiple sclerosis. V was trimmed by 1 base and J by 8 bases, leaving 19 bases between them. The CDR3 has 16 residues. Germline CDR1 is SGDLS and CDR2 is YYNGEE. Produced via immunoSEQ multiplex PCR; TCRdb's table is partial and in-frame only. The repertoire holds approximately 20,000 clones, with more than 75% as singletons. Sequencing was performed on CD8+ T cells from peripheral blood mononuclear cells, taken before pregnancy. The clonotype was recovered from a female donor with multiple sclerosis, enrolled in a pregnancy study. This chain joins TRBV9 and TRBJ2-1, with D maybe TRBD2 (7 bases). CDR3 DNA: TGTGCCAGCAGCGTATTTTCGGGGAGGGGGTACGATGAGCAGTTCTTC. Its translation: CASSVFSGRGYDEQFF.